The 15 T cell receptor beta chains below all came from one sample that was sequenced in a study of blood T cell repertoires in COVID-19. Here immunoSEQ multiplex PCR was the method, and the copy in TCRdb shows in-frame clones only, minus some. The table includes approximately 52,000 clones, 84% detected once. Sequencing input: peripheral blood. The receptors were gathered from an elderly woman with acute or convalescent COVID-19.

This chain uses TRBV5-4 with TRBJ2-7; 7 nucleotides align to TRBD1. Germline lookup yields CDR1 SGHNT and CDR2 YYREEE (reference sequence). J lost 6 bases, V lost 0 bases, and 6 bases had no gene match. The CDR3 extends over 14 amino acids. The CDR3 protein is CASSLAAGGVEQYF. In DNA, the CDR3 is TGTGCCAGCAGCTTGGCCGCAGGGGGTGTCGAGCAGTACTTC.

This chain links TRBV7-2 with TRBJ2-7; D remains unclear. V lost 1 base and J 3 bases, leaving 7 bases between the germline ends. The germline V gene has CDR1 SGHTA and CDR2 FQGNSA. The CDR3 runs to 13 residues. CDR3 sequence: CASSLDSNYEQYF. Written as DNA, the CDR3 is TGTGCCAGCAGCTTAGACAGCAACTACGAGCAGTACTTC.

The rearrangement joins TRBV14 to TRBJ2-3, with D uncertain. Trimming cost V 4 bases and J 6 bases, with 8 bases left between them. The CDR3 is 12 residues long. Germline V gene sequence: CDR1 SGHDN, CDR2 FVKESK. This CDR3 reads CASSLSSDTQYF. DNA of the CDR3: TGTGCCAGCAGCCTCTCTTCTGATACGCAGTATTTT.

This chain connects TRBV3-1 (or the pseudogene TRBV3-2) to TRBJ2-7, with TRBD1 matching 7 bases. The junction had 12 bases not matched to a gene; V was cut back by 9 bases and J by 4 bases. The CDR3 runs to 14 residues. The germline V gene has CDR1 LGHDT and CDR2 YNNKEL (reference sequence). CDR3 nucleotides: TGTGCCAGTCACTTTTCCGGGACAGATTACGAGCAGTACTTC. It yields the protein CASHFSGTDYEQYF.

The chain recombines TRBV18 with TRBJ2-5; 8 bases map to TRBD1. CDR3 length: 15 residues. The germline V gene encodes CDR1 KGHSH and CDR2 LQKENI. With V trimmed by 3 bases and J by 1 base, 4 bases remained unmatched. The CDR3 nucleotides are TGTGCCAGCTCACCGGACAGGGAGGCCCAAGAGACCCAGTACTTC. It codes for CASSPDREAQETQYF.

The gene calls are TRBV14 and TRBJ1-2; weak D call: TRBD1 (5 bases). This CDR3 has 13 residues. Trimming cost V 6 bases and J 3 bases, with 11 bases left between them. Germline CDR1 is SGHDN and CDR2 is FVKESK. Here the CDR3 DNA reads TGTGCCAGCAGACCCGGGACTCACTATGGCTACACCTTC. Translated, it gives CASRPGTHYGYTF.

The chain recombines TRBV7-8 with TRBJ2-2, with 12 bases identical to TRBD1. V lost 0 bases to trimming and J lost 1 base; unmatched junction nucleotides: 6. This CDR3 has 19 amino acids. Germline V gene sequence: CDR1 SGHVS, CDR2 FQNEAQ. This CDR3 is CASSLAVGQGARNTGELFF. In DNA, the CDR3 is TGTGCCAGCAGCTTAGCGGTGGGACAGGGGGCGCGGAACACCGGGGAGCTGTTTTTT.

The rearrangement uses TRBV19 and TRBJ2-1, with D unclear. This CDR3 region has 11 residues. Germline CDR1 reads LNHDA; CDR2 reads SQIVND (reference sequence). Trimming removed 5 bases from V and 9 bases from J, with 8 bases in between. The CDR3 nucleotides read TGTGCCAGTAGTGTAAACAGTGAGCAGTTCTTC. Translated, it gives CASSVNSEQFF.

The V and J genes are TRBV25-1 and TRBJ1-1; the match to TRBD1 covers 8 bases. The germline V gene has CDR1 MGHDK and CDR2 SYGVNS. The V and J ends lost 4 bases and 4 bases, in that order; junction bases with no gene match: 2. This CDR3 comprises 13 residues. The CDR3 loop reads CASSGQGSTEAFF. CDR3 DNA: TGTGCCAGCAGTGGACAGGGGAGCACTGAAGCTTTCTTT.

The V gene is TRBV7-8, the J gene TRBJ1-2; possibly TRBD1 for D (6 bases). The CDR3 contains 16 residues. CDR1 and CDR2 from the germline V gene are SGHVS and FQNEAQ. V lost 1 base and J lost 4, with 16 bases in between. The CDR3 sequence: CASSLGGRGGLYGYTF. The CDR3 bases are TGTGCCAGCAGCTTAGGCGGCAGGGGCGGACTCTATGGCTACACCTTC.

The rearrangement joins TRBV14 to TRBJ2-1; the match to TRBD2 covers 8 bases. V trimming: 4 bases; J trimming: 1 base; junction bases outside the gene matches: 6. This CDR3 is built from 16 residues. Germline CDR1 reads SGHDN; CDR2 reads FVKESK. In DNA, the CDR3 is TGTGCCAGCAGCCTACATAGCGGGGAGTCCTACAATGAGCAGTTCTTC. Translated, it gives CASSLHSGESYNEQFF.

V usage is TRBV11-3 and J usage is TRBJ2-1; weak D call: TRBD2 (6 bases). Per germline, CDR1 SGHNT and CDR2 YENEEA. The CDR3 extends over 15 amino acids. The germline V and J ends were trimmed by 1 base and 5 bases, with 12 bases remaining between them. The CDR3 sequence: CASSLGLLANNEQFF. The CDR3 nucleotides read TGTGCCAGCAGCTTAGGTCTGCTAGCGAACAATGAGCAGTTCTTC.

The V call is TRBV5-4, the J call TRBJ2-3; 8 bases are a match to TRBD2. V shed 3 bases and J 4 bases; nucleotides not matched to a gene: 4. CDR3 length: 14 amino acids. Germline values: CDR1 SGHNT, CDR2 YYREEE (reference sequence). CDR3 DNA: TGTGCCAGCAGCTACGGGGGGGCCGCAGATACGCAGTATTTT. Translation gives CASSYGGAADTQYF.

The CDR3 sequence: CASNRAGTREYF. The CDR3 bases are TGTGCCAGCAATCGGGCCGGGACTCGAGAGTATTTT. This rearrangement joins TRBV6-5 to TRBJ2-3; tentative D call: TRBD2 (6 bases). The CDR3 sequence is 12 residues long. Germline V CDR1 and CDR2: MNHEY, SVGAGI. V dropped 7 bases and J dropped 13 bases, with 18 bases sitting between them.

The chain employs TRBV19 and TRBJ2-1; 7 bases match TRBD1. V trimming: 5 bases; J trimming: 10 bases; junction bases outside the gene matches: 8. The CDR3 is 13 amino acids. Germline CDR1 is LNHDA and CDR2 is SQIVND (reference sequence). CDR3 sequence reads: CASSLTTGLEQFF. Here the CDR3 DNA reads TGTGCCAGTAGTTTGACGACAGGGCTCGAGCAGTTCTTC. Full variable domain (outside the CDR3, taken from reference TRBV19 and TRBJ2-1): DGGITQSPKYLFRKEGQNVTLSCEQNLNHDAMYWYRQDPGQGLRLIYYSQIVNDFQKGDIAEGYSVSREKKESFPLTVTSAQKNPTAFYLCASSLTTGLEQFFGPGTRLTVL.